Reported below is one TCR beta chain. The antigen is not known. Germline CDR1 SGHAT, CDR2 FQNNGV. The CDR3 totals 13 residues. Trimming cost V 4 bases and J 5 bases, with 11 bases left between them. The source of the sample is a study of shared clonotypes between healthy human individuals. Study-level information: Used for every donor were three CD4 naive, three CD4 memory, two CD8 naive and one CD8 memory plate.

The study's findings and limits: A reduction in generation probabilities was seen for non-shared clonotypes relative to those shared by all four donors. Sequencing depth was expected to influence donor clonotype sharing.

In replicate PCRs of sorted subsets, approximately 210 ng DNA, approximately 30,000 T cell genomes, was used. Assay: immunoSEQ multiplex PCR; the TCRdb copy retains only in-frame clones and omits some. The repertoire consists of about 1 million clones, with about 80% occurring once and the leading ten covering approximately 0.5%. The V call is TRBV11-2, the J call TRBJ2-5, with TRBD1 as a possible D gene (6 bases). Sequencing was carried out using memory CD4+ T cells from PBMCs. The sample's subset: CD45RA-negative fraction. The sequence came from a man between 18 and 35 years old in good health. Some clones in this sample may be carry-over from other donors' samples. This CDR3 is CASSSPDRETQYF. The CDR3 DNA follows: TGTGCCAGCAGCTCCCCAGACAGGGAGACCCAGTACTTC.